These T cell receptor beta chains were read from a single sample in a study of blood T cell repertoires in COVID-19. The protocol was immunoSEQ multiplex PCR, while the TCRdb copy is restricted to in-frame clones and leaves out a portion. The sample shows under 350,000 clones, around 89% of them seen only once. The source material was peripheral blood. These receptors were obtained from a man aged 40-50 years with acute or convalescent COVID-19. Each CDR3 is given without its conserved first and last residue. The order of the fields is V gene, D gene, J gene, clone size, CDR3 protein. The D gene is left open where the match is weak. Size values are once, few and many counts, or a class for expanded clones, and some rows have none.

TRBV11-3	-	TRBJ2-2	-	ASSLRGAGELF
TRBV10-1	-	TRBJ2-7	-	ASSEHLYEQY
TRBV7-2	TRBD1	TRBJ2-7	-	ASSSLPGQGAYEQY
TRBV5-1	-	TRBJ1-4	-	ASSVIGSDEKLF
TRBV9	-	TRBJ2-7	once	ASSVDPDSYEQY
TRBV24-1	-	TRBJ2-7	-	ATSDSGAKYEQY
TRBV12-3/TRBV12-4	-	TRBJ1-6	-	ASSLRRRSPLH
TRBV6-2/TRBV6-3	TRBD1	TRBJ1-2	-	ASSYPPTTGGGGYT
TRBV5-1	-	TRBJ1-3	once	ASSLALTGSGNTIY
TRBV3-1/TRBV3-2	TRBD1	TRBJ1-1	-	ASSPLQGAFTEAF
TRBV5-4	TRBD1	TRBJ1-1	-	ASRGQGNTEAF
TRBV2	-	TRBJ1-6	-	ASSEMGDPSPLH
TRBV11-2	-	TRBJ1-1	-	ASSASGTEAF
TRBV4-1	-	TRBJ2-1	once	ASSQSRDTDNEQF
TRBV29-1	-	TRBJ1-2	few	SVEDDSTVGYT
TRBV20-1	TRBD1	TRBJ2-3	-	SASRWGRGSTDTQY
TRBV7-3	-	TRBJ2-3	-	ASSLLAISTDTQY
TRBV7-8	-	TRBJ1-4	-	ASSFGGLEKLF
TRBV18	TRBD1	TRBJ1-6	-	ASSPPGTGGNSPLH
TRBV28	-	TRBJ2-7	once	ASSTIGGKADEQY
TRBV7-9	TRBD2	TRBJ2-7	-	ASSLGLAGGHHEQY
TRBV10-3	TRBD2	TRBJ2-1	-	AISPPIAGTYNEQF
TRBV4-2	TRBD2	TRBJ2-2	-	ASSQGEARGGGTGELF
TRBV24-1	-	TRBJ2-1	-	ATSDLNEQF
TRBV14	-	TRBJ2-3	few	ASSQRDWDTQY
TRBV7-5	-	TRBJ2-1	-	VRSTLPRDRGEYEQF
TRBV6-2/TRBV6-3	TRBD1	TRBJ1-5	-	ASSPDRGNQPQH
TRBV24-1	TRBD1	TRBJ1-4	-	ATSDSGTGNEKLF
TRBV9	-	TRBJ2-2	-	ASRFSGNTGELF
TRBV3-1/TRBV3-2	-	TRBJ1-5	-	ASSLRRQPQH
TRBV11-2	TRBD1	TRBJ1-6	-	ASSFRQGTNSPLH
TRBV5-1	TRBD2	TRBJ2-3	-	ASSLTSGGPSTDTQY
TRBV2	-	TRBJ1-1	-	ASLVEAPTEAF
TRBV6-1	TRBD1	TRBJ1-1	-	ASSEVGQGVTEAF
TRBV3-1/TRBV3-2	-	TRBJ1-2	-	ASSTRTRNYGYT
TRBV5-4	TRBD1	TRBJ2-2	-	ASRGQGNTGELF
TRBV3-1/TRBV3-2	-	TRBJ2-3	-	ASSPTRSSTDTQY
TRBV10-3	-	TRBJ1-6	-	AISRTAYNSPLH
TRBV7-8	TRBD2	TRBJ2-4	-	ASSSTRLAGAGENIQY
TRBV30	TRBD2	TRBJ2-3	-	ASAPGSGEIDTQY
TRBV5-1	-	TRBJ1-1	-	ASSLGQGLAEAF
TRBV6-5	TRBD2	TRBJ2-1	-	ASSPLSGDYNEQF
TRBV6-5	TRBD1	TRBJ1-5	-	ASSTTGVSNQPQH
TRBV6-1	-	TRBJ2-7	-	ASSRGASYEQY
TRBV5-1	-	TRBJ1-1	-	ASSSQGGNTEAF
TRBV24-1	TRBD1	TRBJ2-2	-	ATSSPGQGGGGELF
TRBV5-1	TRBD1	TRBJ1-4	-	ASSPTQGAREKLF
TRBV2	TRBD1	TRBJ2-1	-	ASSFPTGFLSDEQF
TRBV10-3	-	TRBJ2-2	-	AISEVSGRPGELF
TRBV6-2/TRBV6-3	TRBD1	TRBJ1-3	-	ASSRGQGVNTIY
TRBV19	-	TRBJ1-2	-	ASSTTGYNYGYT
TRBV10-3	-	TRBJ1-2	-	AIALGAGGYT
TRBV2	TRBD2	TRBJ2-3	-	ASIRAGAYTDTQY
TRBV5-1	TRBD2	TRBJ2-1	-	ASSLQLPTSGGLGEQF
TRBV3-1/TRBV3-2	TRBD1	TRBJ1-2	once	ASSVQGGYT